Listed below are T cell receptor beta chains from one sample, sequenced in a study of TIL therapy for anti-PD-1-resistant metastatic lung cancer. Libraries were prepared by immunoSEQ multiplex PCR; TCRdb keeps only in-frame clonotypes and omits some of them. The sample comprises about 50,000 clones, about 86% of which are singletons, and 5% rests with the top ten. The input for sequencing was blood, taken at baseline. All receptors derive from a person aged 30 to 80 with non-small cell lung cancer. Each CDR3 is given with its conserved first and last residue. D genes are given only for firm matches. Only some rows state a clone size, as once, few, many or a class for expanded clones.

v_call	j_call	d_call	clone_size	cdr3_nt	cdr3_aa
TRBV6-4	TRBJ2-1	NA	NA	TGTGCCAGCAGTGACCGGCCGGGGGGCGGCTACAATGAGCAGTTCTTC	CASSDRPGGGYNEQFF
TRBV5-8	TRBJ2-7	NA	NA	TGTGCCAGCAGCTCCATACAGTCCTACGAGCAGTACTTC	CASSSIQSYEQYF
TRBV4-3	TRBJ2-2	TRBD2	NA	TGCGCCAGCAGCCCGGGGACTAGCGGAATTCAGGGCGGGGAGCTGTTTTTT	CASSPGTSGIQGGELFF
TRBV7-9	TRBJ1-1	NA	few	TGTGCCAGCAGCTTACGAGGGCCTGAAGCTTTCTTT	CASSLRGPEAFF
TRBV4-2	TRBJ2-7	TRBD1	NA	TGTGCCAGCAGCCCAAGGACAGGGACAAGCTCCTACGAGCAGTACTTC	CASSPRTGTSSYEQYF
TRBV30	TRBJ2-3	NA	NA	TGTGCCTGGAGTGGACAGTTAATCACAGATACGCAGTATTTT	CAWSGQLITDTQYF
TRBV7-9	TRBJ2-7	NA	NA	TGTGCCAGCTCCAGGGACTTCCCCTACGAGCAGTACTTC	CASSRDFPYEQYF
TRBV18	TRBJ1-4	NA	NA	TGTGCCACCCAGGGTGGCGTCAATGAAAAACTGTTTTTT	CATQGGVNEKLFF
TRBV2	TRBJ1-1	TRBD1	NA	TGTGCCAGCAGTGCACAGGGGGGGAGCACTGAAGCTTTCTTT	CASSAQGGSTEAFF
TRBV14	TRBJ1-2	NA	NA	TGTGCCAGCAGCGAACCGGGGGCGAACTATGGCTACACCTTC	CASSEPGANYGYTF
TRBV10-2	TRBJ1-6	TRBD1	NA	TGCGCCAGCAAGGGGGCCGCGGCATATAATTCACCCCTCCACTTT	CASKGAAAYNSPLHF
TRBV9	TRBJ2-6	NA	NA	TGTGCCAGCAGCCCCGACAGTTCCGGGGCCAACGTCCTGACTTTC	CASSPDSSGANVLTF
TRBV11-3	TRBJ2-1	NA	NA	TGTGCCAGCAGCTTAGCACTCTACAATGAGCAGTTCTTC	CASSLALYNEQFF
TRBV6-6	TRBJ2-3	NA	NA	TGTGCCAGCAGACCACCTACGTTCACAGATACGCAGTATTTT	CASRPPTFTDTQYF
TRBV30	TRBJ2-7	TRBD2	once	TGTGCCTGGAGCCTAGCGGGAGGAAGGGGTTACGAGCAGTACTTC	CAWSLAGGRGYEQYF
TRBV24-1	TRBJ2-1	TRBD2	NA	TGTGCCACCAGTGAGGGGGGACTAGTGGCAGCCAATGAGCAGTTCTTC	CATSEGGLVAANEQFF
TRBV6-1	TRBJ1-3	NA	NA	TGTGCCAGCAGTGGAAGTTATCGGACAGCTGGAAACACCATATATTTT	CASSGSYRTAGNTIYF
TRBV7-9	TRBJ2-1	TRBD1	NA	TGTGCCAGCAGCTTAGCGGGACAGGGGAAATATCCTGAGCAGTTCTTC	CASSLAGQGKYPEQFF
TRBV7-9	TRBJ2-3	NA	NA	TGTGCCAGCAGCCTACCTTTAACGGGGCTAGCTGTCACAGATACGCAGTATTTT	CASSLPLTGLAVTDTQYF
TRBV3-1/TRBV3-2	TRBJ2-3	TRBD2	NA	TGTGCCAGCAGCCAAGATCCTAGCGGAGGCACAGATACGCAGTATTTT	CASSQDPSGGTDTQYF
TRBV30	TRBJ2-5	TRBD2	NA	TGTGCCTGGAGTGTATACAAGATGACGGGGCTAGCGGGTCCACCCCAAGAGACCCAGTACTTC	CAWSVYKMTGLAGPPQETQYF
TRBV11-2	TRBJ2-1	NA	once	TGTGCCAGCAGCCGGGGGGCCGATTACAATGAGCAGTTCTTC	CASSRGADYNEQFF
TRBV5-4	TRBJ2-1	NA	NA	TGTGCCAGCAGCTTGGGGTCGAATGAGCAGTTCTTC	CASSLGSNEQFF
TRBV4-1	TRBJ2-2	NA	NA	TGCGCCAGCAGCCAGGTGCATAGCGGGAACACCGGGGAGCTGTTTTTT	CASSQVHSGNTGELFF
TRBV3-1/TRBV3-2	TRBJ1-3	NA	NA	TGTGCCAGCAGCCCCCCCGGACACACCATATATTTT	CASSPPGHTIYF
TRBV5-5	TRBJ2-3	TRBD2	NA	TGTGCCAGCAGCTTAGGGACTAGCGGCCGCACAGATACGCAGTATTTT	CASSLGTSGRTDTQYF
TRBV5-4	TRBJ2-1	TRBD2	NA	TGTGCCAGCAGCTTAACTAGCGGGAGGGATGAGCAGTTCTTC	CASSLTSGRDEQFF
TRBV20-1	TRBJ1-2	NA	NA	TGCAGTGCTAGTAGGTCTGGGGTAAACTATGGCTACACCTTC	CSASRSGVNYGYTF
TRBV19	TRBJ2-1	TRBD2	NA	TGTGCCAGTAGCGGGACGGGGGGCTCCTACAATGAGCAGTTCTTC	CASSGTGGSYNEQFF
TRBV3-1/TRBV3-2	TRBJ2-1	NA	once	TGTGCCAGCAGCCAAGGGGGTTGGGGTTGGAATGAGCAGTTCTTC	CASSQGGWGWNEQFF
TRBV7-9	TRBJ1-3	NA	NA	TGTGCCAGCAGGATCCAGTCGGGGCAAATTAAAGCTGGAAACACCATATATTTT	CASRIQSGQIKAGNTIYF
TRBV30	TRBJ2-1	NA	NA	TGTGCCTGGAGTGCAGAAGCTGATTCCTACAATGAGCAGTTCTTC	CAWSAEADSYNEQFF
TRBV28	TRBJ1-5	NA	NA	TGTGCCAGCAGCTTCGGTTATAGCAATCAGCCCCAGCATTTT	CASSFGYSNQPQHF
TRBV5-1	TRBJ2-5	NA	NA	TGCGCCAGCAGCTCCCAAGGGGGAGGGGCAAGGGAGACCCAGTACTTC	CASSSQGGGARETQYF
TRBV3-1/TRBV3-2	TRBJ2-1	NA	once	TGTGCCAGCAGCCAAGGGGGTAGTGAGCAGTTCTTC	CASSQGGSEQFF
TRBV27	TRBJ1-1	NA	NA	TGTGCCAGCAGTTTATACGGGGGGAGCACTGAAGCTTTCTTT	CASSLYGGSTEAFF
TRBV5-8	TRBJ1-5	NA	NA	TGTGCCAGCAGCTTACCCTTTGCGACAGCGGGCAATCAGCCCCAGCATTTT	CASSLPFATAGNQPQHF
TRBV7-2	TRBJ1-5	TRBD1	NA	TGTGCCAGCAGCTTAGGTTTCGGACAGGGGGCCGGCCAGCCCCAGCATTTT	CASSLGFGQGAGQPQHF
TRBV14	TRBJ1-2	NA	NA	TGTGCCAGCAGCCAAGGGGTCATCCGGGACGGATTATGGGGCTACACCTTC	CASSQGVIRDGLWGYTF
TRBV19	TRBJ2-1	TRBD2	NA	TGTGCCAGTAGTGGTAGCGGGAGAGGGGATGAGCAGTTCTTC	CASSGSGRGDEQFF
TRBV6-2/TRBV6-3	TRBJ1-3	NA	NA	TGTGCCAGCAGTCCGGGGAGAAGAGGAAACACCATATATTTT	CASSPGRRGNTIYF